The 5 T cell receptor beta chains reported below all come from one sample, sequenced in a study of T cells in Graves' hyperthyroidism and ophthalmopathy. RNA transcripts provided the source from which TCR beta CDR3 regions were amplified. The HTBI set primed first-round TCR CDR3 RT-PCR. TCRdb fed the multiplex PCR reads into MiXCR, producing one record per CDR3 protein. The data contain some 510,000 distinct CDR3 sequences, about 43% of them seen just once; the ten biggest clones take up about 7.9%. The sequenced sample consisted of peripheral blood or thyroid tissue (not recorded which). The receptors derive from a woman aged 18-29 years with Graves' hyperthyroidism.

This clonotype appeared a few times. This chain links TRBV9 with TRBJ1-6; D not resolved. The CDR3 runs to 14 residues. V gave up 4 bases and J gave up 7 bases, with 12 bases separating them. Germline V gene lookup returns CDR1 SGDLS and CDR2 YYNGEE. CDR3 sequence (DNA): TGTGCCAGCAGCCAAGACGTCCAGAATTCACCCCTCCACTTT. The encoded protein is CASSQDVQNSPLHF. Complete variable domain (other parts from reference TRBV9 and TRBJ1-6): DSGVTQTPKHLITATGQRVTLRCSPRSGDLSVYWYQQSLDQGLQFLIQYYNGEERAKGNILERFSAQQFPDLHSELNLSSLELGDSALYFCASSQDVQNSPLHFGNGTRLTVT.

The chain carries TRBV7-2 and TRBJ2-5; D is unclear. Germline V gives CDR1 SGHTA, CDR2 FQGNSA. The V and J ends lost 5 bases and 2 bases respectively, with 12 bases between them. CDR3 length: 14 residues. CDR3 bases: TGTGCCAGCAGCCCAGTCGGTACACAAGAGACCCAGTACTTC. Protein: CASSPVGTQETQYF.

Comment on this clonotype: This clone may be a read error of a much larger clone one base away. The chain is built from TRBV19 and TRBJ2-7; 7 nucleotides align to TRBD1. CDR3 length: 13 residues. The germline gives CDR1 LNHDA, CDR2 SQIVND (reference sequence). The CDR3 nucleotides are TGTACCAGTAGTATCGCAGGGGGTTACGAGCAGTACTTC. Translated, it gives CTSSIAGGYEQYF.

This clonotype came up many times. This chain links TRBV6-5 with TRBJ2-5, with D hard to call. The length of the CDR3 is 14 residues. Trimming removed 6 bases at V and 0 bases at J, with 11 bases between. Germline CDR1 MNHEY, CDR2 SVGAGI. The CDR3 here is CASSLSRYQETQYF. The CDR3 DNA follows: TGTGCCAGCAGCTTATCGAGGTACCAAGAGACCCAGTACTTC.

About this clonotype: A much larger clone lies a single base off, so this may be a read error. CDR3 nucleotide sequence: TGTGCCAGCAGGACCCTGGTGAACACCGGGGAGCTGCTTTTT. It encodes CASRTLVNTGELLF. V gene TRBV11-1 combines with J gene TRBJ2-2; D perhaps matches TRBD2 (5 bases). CDR1 is SGHAT, CDR2 FQDESV, per germline (reference sequence). This CDR3 contains 14 residues. The whole variable domain, filled in from reference TRBV11-1 and TRBJ2-2, reads EAEVAQSPRYKITEKSQAVAFWCDPISGHATLYWYRQILGQGPELLVQFQDESVVDDSQLPKDRFSAERLKGVDSTLKIQPAELGDSAMYLCASRTLVNTGELLFGEGSRLTVL.